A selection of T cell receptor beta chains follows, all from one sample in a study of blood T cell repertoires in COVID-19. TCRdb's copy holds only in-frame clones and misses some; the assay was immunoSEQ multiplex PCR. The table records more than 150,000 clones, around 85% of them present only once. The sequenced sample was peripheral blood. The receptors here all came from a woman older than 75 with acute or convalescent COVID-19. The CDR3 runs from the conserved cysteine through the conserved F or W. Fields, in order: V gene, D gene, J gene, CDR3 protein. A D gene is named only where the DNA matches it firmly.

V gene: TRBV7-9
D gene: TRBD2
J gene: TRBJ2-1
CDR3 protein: CASSLTGGPSYNEQFF

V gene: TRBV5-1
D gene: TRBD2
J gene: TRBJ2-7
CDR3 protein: CASSRTGLAGDSYEQYF

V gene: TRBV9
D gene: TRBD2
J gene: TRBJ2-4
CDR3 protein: CASSVGSGTSGRGDIQYF

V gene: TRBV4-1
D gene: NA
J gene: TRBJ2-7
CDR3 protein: CASSQEITYLYEQYF

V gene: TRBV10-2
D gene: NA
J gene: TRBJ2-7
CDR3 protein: CASSVREYEQYF

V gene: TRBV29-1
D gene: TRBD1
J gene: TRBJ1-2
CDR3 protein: CSVSSGQGYGYTF

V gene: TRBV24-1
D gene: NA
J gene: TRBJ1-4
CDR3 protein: CATSDSEEGEKLFF

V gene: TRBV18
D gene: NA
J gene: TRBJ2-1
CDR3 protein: CASSPIAGGSYNEQFF

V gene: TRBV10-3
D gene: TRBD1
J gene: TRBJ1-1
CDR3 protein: CAISEGLRTGAGLNTEAFF

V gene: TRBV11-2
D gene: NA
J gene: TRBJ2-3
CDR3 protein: CASSLRRAFTDTQYF

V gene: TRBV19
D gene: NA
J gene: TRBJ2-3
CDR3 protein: CASSTGADTQYF

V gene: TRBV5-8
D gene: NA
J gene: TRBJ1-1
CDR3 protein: CASSLASVTEAFF

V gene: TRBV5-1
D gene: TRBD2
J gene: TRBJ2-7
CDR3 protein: CASSLGTSSYEQYF

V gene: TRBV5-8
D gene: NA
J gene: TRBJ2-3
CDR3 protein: CASITRSGTDTQYF

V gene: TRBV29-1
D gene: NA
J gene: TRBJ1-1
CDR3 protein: CSVEEAGTEAFF

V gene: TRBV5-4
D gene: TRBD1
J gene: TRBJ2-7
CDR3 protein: CASSLGGTGATYEQYF

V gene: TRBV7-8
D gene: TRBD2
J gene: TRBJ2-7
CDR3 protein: CASSLVGGRGYEQYF

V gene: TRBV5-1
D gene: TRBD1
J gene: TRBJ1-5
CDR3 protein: CASSPGTGVQPQHF

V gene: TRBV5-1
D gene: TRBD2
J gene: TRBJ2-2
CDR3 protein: CASRTSAANTGELFF

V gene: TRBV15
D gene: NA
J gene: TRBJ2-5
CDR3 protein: CATSRDRFRGSQETQYF

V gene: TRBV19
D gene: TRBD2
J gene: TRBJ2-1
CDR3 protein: CASSIPSSGSHNEQFF

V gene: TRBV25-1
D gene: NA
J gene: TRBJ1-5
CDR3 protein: CASSVVGSNQPQHF

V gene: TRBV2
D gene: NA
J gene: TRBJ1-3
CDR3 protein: CASSSQGSIGNTIYF

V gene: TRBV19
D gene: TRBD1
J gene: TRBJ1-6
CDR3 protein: CASSPSGQGGSPLHF

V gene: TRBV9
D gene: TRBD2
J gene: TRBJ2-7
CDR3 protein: CASSVVAGGGYEQYF

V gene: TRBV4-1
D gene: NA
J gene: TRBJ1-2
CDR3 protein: CASSQDRQGYYGYTF

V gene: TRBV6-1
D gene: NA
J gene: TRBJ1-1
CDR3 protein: CASSEYRPLSYMNTEAFF

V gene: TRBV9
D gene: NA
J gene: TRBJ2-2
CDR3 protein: CASTFGGGPNTGELFF

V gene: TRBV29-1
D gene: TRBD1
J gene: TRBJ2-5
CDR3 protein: CSVEETGGRETQYF

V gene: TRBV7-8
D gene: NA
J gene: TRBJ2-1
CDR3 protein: CASSLPLSGGGLFF

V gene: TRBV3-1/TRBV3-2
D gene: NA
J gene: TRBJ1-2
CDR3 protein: CASSQAAGRNYGYTF

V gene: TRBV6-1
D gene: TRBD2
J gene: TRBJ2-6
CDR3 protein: CASSERVGTSGREAGANVLTF

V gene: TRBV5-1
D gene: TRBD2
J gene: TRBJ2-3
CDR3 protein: CASSFVGLAGDSTDTQYF